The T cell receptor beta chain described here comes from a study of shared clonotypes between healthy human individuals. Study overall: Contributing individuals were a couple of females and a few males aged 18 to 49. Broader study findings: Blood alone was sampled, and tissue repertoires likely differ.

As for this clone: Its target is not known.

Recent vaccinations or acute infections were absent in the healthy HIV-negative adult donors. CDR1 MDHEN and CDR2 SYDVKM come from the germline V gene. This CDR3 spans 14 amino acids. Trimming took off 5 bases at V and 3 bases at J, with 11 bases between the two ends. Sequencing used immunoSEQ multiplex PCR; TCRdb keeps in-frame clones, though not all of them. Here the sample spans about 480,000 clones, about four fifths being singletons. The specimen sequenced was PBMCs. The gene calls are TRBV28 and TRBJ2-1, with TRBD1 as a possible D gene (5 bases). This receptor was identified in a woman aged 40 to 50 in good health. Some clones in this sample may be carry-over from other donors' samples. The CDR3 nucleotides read TGTGCCAGCAGTAGACAGCCAGGCTACAATGAGCAGTTCTTC. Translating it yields CASSRQPGYNEQFF.